Below, 21 T cell receptor beta chains from the same sample are listed, as sequenced in a study of CD4 T cells in relation to SARS-CoV-2 and coronaviruses. Here immunoSEQ multiplex PCR was the method, and the copy in TCRdb shows in-frame clones only, minus some. The table has some 30,000 clones, about 75% seen once. Their specific antigens are unknown. The unexposed donors gave CD4+ T cells in about 2010-2019, prior to COVID-19. CD4+ T cells were isolated from the cells after 10 days of culture. The sample taken for sequencing was CD4+ T cells from PBMCs, cultured in vitro. The source is a human donor in good health.

V gene TRBV4-3 combines with J gene TRBJ2-3; 11 bases map to TRBD2. The length of the CDR3 is 19 residues. J was trimmed by 3 bases and V by 1 base; bases with no gene match: 12. CDR1 and CDR2 (germline): LGHNA, YSLEER. The CDR3 loop is CASSQGFSSGRLNTDTQYF. The CDR3, as DNA: TGCGCCAGCAGCCAAGGGTTTTCTAGCGGGAGGCTTAATACAGATACGCAGTATTTT.

The chain combines TRBV12-3 or TRBV12-4 with TRBJ1-2, with D unclear. This CDR3 has 11 amino acids. Trimming cost V 6 bases and J 2 bases, with 4 bases left between them. CDR3 loop: CASSSNYGYTF. The CDR3 nucleotides read TGTGCCAGCAGCAGCAACTATGGCTACACCTTC.

The chain combines TRBV4-2 with TRBJ2-2; D uncertain. The V gene's germline CDR1 is LGHNA and CDR2 YNFKEQ. V shed 1 base and J shed 0 bases, with 6 bases lying between them. The CDR3 has 15 residues. The CDR3 coding sequence is TGTGCCAGCAGCCAAGGATCCACGAACACCGGGGAGCTGTTTTTT. This codes for CASSQGSTNTGELFF.

The chain links TRBV5-6 to TRBJ2-7; 7 nucleotides line up with TRBD2. The germline CDR1 and CDR2 sequences are SGHDT and YYEEEE. The length of the CDR3 is 17 residues. Trimming at V came to 4 bases and at J to 0 bases, leaving 13 bases not matched to a gene. The CDR3 here is CASSAWNSGSSSYEQYF. The CDR3, as DNA: TGTGCCAGCAGCGCATGGAATAGCGGGTCGAGCTCCTACGAGCAGTACTTC.

This chain uses TRBV7-9 with TRBJ2-5; D is unclear. Trimming shortened V by 8 bases and J by 1 base, and 5 bases separated the two germline ends. This CDR3 is 11 amino acids long. Germline values: CDR1 SEHNR, CDR2 FQNEAQ (reference sequence). The CDR3 bases are TGTGCCAGCCAACGCCAAGAGACCCAGTACTTC. Residues: CASQRQETQYF.

This clone has more than one count but fewer than ten. J is TRBJ1-6 and V is TRBV19; 8 bases map to TRBD1. The V segment lost 8 bases and the J segment 10 bases; nucleotides outside the gene matches: 13. The CDR3 totals 15 residues. Germline V gene lookup returns CDR1 LNHDA and CDR2 SQIVND (reference sequence). CDR3 sequence reads: CASENTGGIRSPLHF. Here the CDR3 DNA reads TGTGCCAGTGAGAATACAGGGGGTATTCGGTCACCCCTCCACTTT. The full variable domain, completed using reference TRBV19 and TRBJ1-6, is DGGITQSPKYLFRKEGQNVTLSCEQNLNHDAMYWYRQDPGQGLRLIYYSQIVNDFQKGDIAEGYSVSREKKESFPLTVTSAQKNPTAFYLCASENTGGIRSPLHFGNGTRLTVT.

The gene calls are TRBV2 and TRBJ1-2; 9 positions match TRBD1. There are 12 residues in the CDR3. V trimming: 7 bases; J trimming: 4 bases; junction bases outside the gene matches: 1. Germline V gives CDR1 SNHLY, CDR2 FYNNEI. The CDR3 DNA follows: TGTGCCAGCAAGACAGGGGGCTATGGCTACACCTTC. Amino acids: CASKTGGYGYTF.

This clone has only one observation. The chain is built from TRBV7-9 and TRBJ2-5, with a possible D match to TRBD1 (6 bases). The germline CDR1 and CDR2 sequences are SEHNR and FQNEAQ (reference sequence). This CDR3 is built from 13 residues. Trimming removed 5 bases at V and 0 bases at J, with 7 bases between. CDR3 DNA sequence: TGTGCCAGCAGCCGGGACAACCAAGAGACCCAGTACTTC. Translating gives CASSRDNQETQYF. The whole variable domain, remainder taken from reference TRBV7-9 and TRBJ2-5, is DTGVSQNPRHKITKRGQNVTFRCDPISEHNRLYWYRQTLGQGPEFLTYFQNEAQLEKSRLLSDRFSAERPKGSFSTLEIQRTEQGDSAMYLCASSRDNQETQYFGPGTRLLVL.

This sequence joins TRBV7-8 and TRBJ1-6; D not certain. CDR1 is SGHVS and CDR2 is FQNEAQ in the germline V gene. The germline V and J ends were trimmed by 1 base and 7 bases, with 2 bases remaining between them. CDR3 size: 12 residues. The CDR3 DNA is TGTGCCAGCAGCTTAGGGAATTCACCCCTCCACTTT. This gives the protein CASSLGNSPLHF.

This rearrangement joins TRBV19 to TRBJ2-7; the match to TRBD2 covers 7 bases. With V trimmed by 6 bases and J by 4 bases, 12 bases remained unmatched. CDR3 length: 15 residues. Germline V gives CDR1 LNHDA, CDR2 SQIVND (reference sequence). The CDR3 spells CASSKRDAGEYEQYF. CDR3 coding DNA: TGTGCCAGTAGCAAGCGGGACGCTGGGGAGTACGAGCAGTACTTC.

In its sample, this clone was seen a few times. This chain connects TRBV6-5 to TRBJ2-7; D may be TRBD1 (6 bases). The CDR3 is made up of 15 amino acids. Germline assignment: CDR1 MNHEY and CDR2 SVGAGI. The V end was cut by 0 bases, the J end by 2 bases, with 11 bases between. CDR3 in amino acids: CASSYSGGHPYEQYF. Written as DNA, the CDR3 is TGTGCCAGCAGTTACTCAGGGGGACACCCCTACGAGCAGTACTTC.

This chain joins TRBV5-8 and TRBJ1-4, with D perhaps TRBD1 (5 bases). CDR3 length equals 16 residues. Germline CDR1 is SGHTS and CDR2 is YDEGEE. Deletions cut 2 bases from V and 5 bases from J, with 16 bases between. CDR3 nucleotide sequence: TGTGCCAGCAGCTTTACGTACGGGACGGACAATGAAAAACTGTTTTTT. It is translated as CASSFTYGTDNEKLFF.

The V and J genes are TRBV5-4 and TRBJ2-7; 9 positions match TRBD1. The J segment lost 5 bases and the V segment lost 5 bases, leaving 8 bases of the junction unmatched. This CDR3 spans 14 amino acids. Germline V gene sequence: CDR1 SGHNT, CDR2 YYREEE (reference sequence). The CDR3 sequence: CASSRKQGANEQYF. DNA for the CDR3: TGTGCCAGCAGTAGGAAACAGGGGGCCAACGAGCAGTACTTC.

The V and J genes are TRBV7-8 and TRBJ2-1; TRBD2 matches 8 bases. This CDR3 spans 15 amino acids. Germline assignment: CDR1 SGHVS and CDR2 FQNEAQ. Trimming took 8 bases from V and 5 from J; bases not matched to a gene: 11. CDR3 bases: TGTGCCAGCGAGCGGGAGTTTCGCCAAAACAATGAGCAGTTCTTC. Translation gives CASEREFRQNNEQFF.

The CDR3 DNA reads as TGTGCCAGCAGTGACTCGATTCAGGGTCTACCCTACGAGCAGTACTTC. Protein product: CASSDSIQGLPYEQYF. This chain connects TRBV6-4 to TRBJ2-7, with D tentatively TRBD1 (5 bases). Germline-derived CDR1 and CDR2 are MRHNA and SNTAGT. CDR3 length: 16 residues. The V end lost 0 bases, the J end lost 2 bases, and 14 bases lay between the germline ends.

This clone has only a few counts. The chain has TRBV14 and TRBJ1-5; D uncertain. The CDR3 extends over 13 amino acids. The germline V gene has CDR1 SGHDN and CDR2 FVKESK. Trimming left V 2 bases short and J 6 bases short, with 8 bases between. CDR3: CASSQQAGQPQHF. CDR3 nucleotides: TGTGCCAGCAGCCAACAGGCGGGTCAGCCCCAGCATTTT.

The V call is TRBV5-6, the J call TRBJ1-6; possible D gene TRBD1, 5 bases. This CDR3 is built from 15 residues. The germline CDR1 and CDR2 sequences are SGHDT and YYEEEE. Trimming pared 0 bases from V and 7 bases from J, leaving 11 bases between. DNA for the CDR3: TGTGCCAGCAGCTTGGAGAGCAGGGCCAATTCACCCCTCCACTTT. Translated, it gives CASSLESRANSPLHF.

V usage is TRBV6-5 and J usage is TRBJ1-6; no firm D call. The CDR3 runs 14 residues. Germline assignment: CDR1 MNHEY and CDR2 SVGAGI. Trimming removed 7 bases from V and 0 bases from J, with 7 bases in between. The CDR3 sequence: CASMKSSYNSPLHF. The CDR3 region has the DNA TGTGCCAGCATGAAAAGCTCCTATAATTCACCCCTCCACTTT.

The chain combines TRBV7-8 with TRBJ2-5; perhaps TRBD1 as D (5 bases). This CDR3 is built from 12 residues. The germline V gene encodes CDR1 SGHVS and CDR2 FQNEAQ. The V and J ends lost 3 bases and 5 bases respectively, with 7 bases between them. The CDR3 loop is CASSFSGETQYF. As DNA, the CDR3 is TGTGCCAGCAGCTTCTCAGGGGAGACCCAGTACTTC.

This chain joins TRBV19 and TRBJ2-6; the match to TRBD2 covers 12 bases. CDR1 is LNHDA and CDR2 is SQIVND in the germline V gene (reference sequence). The CDR3 runs to 18 residues. V shed 3 bases, J shed 3 bases, and the junction held 6 bases outside the gene matches. CDR3 residues: CASSITSGRKFGANVLTF. CDR3 DNA: TGTGCCAGTAGTATCACTAGCGGGAGGAAGTTTGGGGCCAACGTCCTGACTTTC.

The V gene is TRBV9, the J gene TRBJ2-7, with D tentatively TRBD1 (6 bases). The germline V gene encodes CDR1 SGDLS and CDR2 YYNGEE. The V end lost 2 bases, the J end lost 2 bases, and 14 bases lay between the germline ends. The CDR3 spans 15 residues. The chain's CDR3 is CASSVGQSFTYEQYF. The DNA of the CDR3 is TGTGCCAGCAGCGTCGGACAGTCTTTTACCTACGAGCAGTACTTC.